Given below is one T cell receptor (beta chain) in context. The same CDR3 can be traced to other DNA sequences in this sample. Deletions cut 3 bases from V and 0 bases from J, with 12 bases between. CDR1 SGHNT and CDR2 YENEEA come from the germline V gene. This CDR3 is 16 amino acids long. The data stem from a study of blood T cell repertoires in COVID-19. Study summary: T cells, B-cell-depleted T cells, or PBMCs provided the cDNA or gDNA that served as material.

Sequencing was performed with immunoSEQ multiplex PCR; in TCRdb, only in-frame clones are kept and a portion is missing. The data hold more than 95,000 clones, with approximately 88% observed a single time. The chain joins TRBV11-3 to TRBJ2-1, with D perhaps matching TRBD2 (6 bases). The receptor's source is a man in his fifties or sixties with acute or convalescent COVID-19. Sequenced input: peripheral blood. The CDR3 nucleotides are TGTGCCAGCAGCTTGAGCGGGTCCTACTCCTACAATGAGCAGTTCTTC. Translated: CASSLSGSYSYNEQFF.